The source of this T cell receptor (beta chain) is a study of shared clonotypes between healthy human individuals. Study-level results: Researchers found naive subsets generally carried larger estimated richness than memory subsets.

Concerning this clone: Its target is not known.

Genomic DNA per cell subset filled all wells of several immunoSEQ plates. Assay: immunoSEQ multiplex PCR; the TCRdb copy retains only in-frame clones and omits some. The sample yields over a million clones, approximately 98% seen once. CDR1 is DFQATT, CDR2 SNEGSKA, per germline (reference sequence). V shed 2 bases and J shed 7 bases, with 8 bases lying between them. This CDR3 contains 11 residues. This clonotype was obtained from a man between 25 and 39 years old in good health. The V and J genes are TRBV20-1 and TRBJ1-1, with no clear D. The sample taken for sequencing was naive CD4+ T cells sorted from blood. Subset of the sample: CD45RA+ positively selected. The CDR3 region is CSARIQNEAFF. In DNA, the CDR3 is TGCAGTGCTAGAATTCAGAATGAAGCTTTCTTT.